This entry describes one TCR beta chain. Antigen unknown. Gene labels here are mouse ones. The CDR3 end falls 3 residues outside the read, so it is completed with the germline J gene. The source of the sample is a study of CD8+ T cells in alopecia areata. cDNA serving as the sequencing template came from extracted, reverse transcribed RNA. Only in-frame clones appear in the TCRdb table, and some are missing; sequencing was by immunoSEQ multiplex PCR. This sample includes about 300,000 clones with no singletons; its ten biggest clones take up more than 0.95%. V lost 1 base and J lost 4; bases outside the gene matches: 0. The germline gives CDR1 LGHNA, CDR2 YNLKQL (reference sequence). The CDR3 is 15 amino acids. The study's findings and limits: Compared with normal scalp, lesional scalp had higher clonality and more expanded CD8+ clones.

Cutaneous lymph nodes were pooled and cells sorted by CD4, CD8alpha, NKG2D, NKG2ACE and more. The source of this sequence is a C3H/HeJ mouse with alopecia areata. The strain's MHC haplotype is H2-k. The genes are TRBV5 and TRBJ1-6, with 8 positions matching TRBD1. TRBJ1-6 is an open reading frame whose function is uncertain. The material sequenced was CD4+ T cells sorted from a lymph node. The CDR3 region is CASSQGDRYNSPLYF. The sequenced CDR3 bases are TGTGCCAGCAGCCAAGGGGACAGGTATAATTCGCCC.